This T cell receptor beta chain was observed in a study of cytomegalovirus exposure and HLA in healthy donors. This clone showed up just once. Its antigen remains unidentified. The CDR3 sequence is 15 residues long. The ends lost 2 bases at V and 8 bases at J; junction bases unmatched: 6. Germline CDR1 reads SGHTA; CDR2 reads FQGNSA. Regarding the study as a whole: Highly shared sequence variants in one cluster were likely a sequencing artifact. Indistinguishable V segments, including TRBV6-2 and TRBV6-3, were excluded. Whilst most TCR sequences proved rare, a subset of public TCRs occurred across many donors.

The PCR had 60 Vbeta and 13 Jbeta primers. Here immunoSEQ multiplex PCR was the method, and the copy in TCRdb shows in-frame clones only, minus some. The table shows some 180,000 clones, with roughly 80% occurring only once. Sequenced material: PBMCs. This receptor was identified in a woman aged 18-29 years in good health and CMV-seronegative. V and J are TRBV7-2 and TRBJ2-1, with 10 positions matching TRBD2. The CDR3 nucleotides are TGTGCCAGCAGCTTATCTAGCGGGAGTTGGGATGAGCAGTTCTTC. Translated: CASSLSSGSWDEQFF. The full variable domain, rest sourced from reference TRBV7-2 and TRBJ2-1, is GAGVSQSPSNKVTEKGKDVELRCDPISGHTALYWYRQSLGQGLEFLIYFQGNSAPDKSGLPSDRFSAERTGGSVSTLTIQRTQQEDSAVYLCASSLSSGSWDEQFFGPGTRLTVL.